The entry that follows covers one T cell receptor beta chain sequence. This specimen comes from a study of cytomegalovirus exposure and HLA in healthy donors. J was trimmed by 2 bases and V by 11 bases; bases with no gene match: 10. The germline V gene encodes CDR1 SEHNR and CDR2 FQNEAQ (reference sequence). The CDR3 is made up of 16 amino acids. The PCR ran on 60 Vbeta and 13 Jbeta primers. Only in-frame clones appear in the TCRdb table, and some are missing; sequencing was by immunoSEQ multiplex PCR. The table records 150,000 or so clones, about four fifths of them present only once. What was sequenced was PBMCs. The rearrangement uses TRBV7-9 and TRBJ2-2, with 11 bases lining up with TRBD2. The TCR comes from a male donor in good health and CMV-seropositive. In DNA form, the CDR3 reads TGTGCCGGAGCCCTAGCGGGGGGAGAAAACACCGGGGAGCTGTTTTTT. Translating gives CAGALAGGENTGELFF.